This T cell receptor (beta chain) was obtained from a study of T cell responses to AZD1222 COVID-19 vaccine (dated by TCRdb to about 2021). Regarding the study in general: A total of around 240 trial participants underwent TCR sequencing, of whom about 210 received two doses of AZD1222 and 26 received two doses of the MenACWY control vaccine. Trial participants were enrolled into age subgroups of 18-55, 56-69 and 70-plus years, which contained 148, 28 and 57 TCR-sequenced participants, respectively. The paper as a whole reports these results and caveats: Conclusions about previously exposed vaccinees are limited, since just a handful of AZD1222 recipients were seropositive for SARS-CoV-2 at baseline. CD4 TCRs associated with the vaccine covered the entire spike protein, and the dominant responses were in regions 160-218 and 743-854. Because no samples from the day 14 peak response were available, repertoires could be characterized only after the peak T cell response. After two AZD1222 doses, spike-specific TCR breadth and depth were significantly higher than at day 0 and than in MenACWY recipients. The 56-69-year group was small, and its depth increase did not reach significance, likely because of low power. Reportedly, close to half of the unique spike-specific TCRs recognized epitopes lying outside the regions that are mutated in the B.1.351 and B.1.1.7 variants. Most participants were white British and females outnumbered males, and the authors suggested that clonal diversity may have been underestimated.

The CDR3 regions of human TCRbeta chains were subjected to immunosequencing. Under the source paper's analysis protocol: TCRs in the repertoires were matched against a reference library of SARS-CoV-2-specific TCRs that had been generated with the MIRA antigen-specificity platform. Breadth was defined as the fraction of unique TCRs that were SARS-CoV-2-associated, and depth was defined as the fraction of total T cells that were SARS-CoV-2-associated. Using the MIRA data, each spike-specific TCR was assigned both to the spike region to which the TCR was reactive and to a CD4 or CD8 class. Log10-transformed breadth and depth values were compared by one-way ANOVA with Sidak's multiple comparisons tests. TCRdb re-hosts the immuneACCESS table, in-frame sequences only. Its copies lack some clones; in the studies checked, an unresolved V gene accounts for under half of them, and the cause for the rest is not known. V, J and clone size are those of that table, while D and trimming were read from the DNA. For this sample the table gives 110,000 to 150,000 clones, of which 70% to 90% were detected only once. The ten biggest clones cover over 3% of the sample.

Reading the label with the study, this specimen's time point is: about 28 days (+/-7) after the second vaccine dose. Because spike-specific TCR depth and breadth did not differ between the two schedules, AZD1222 recipients who got a second dose at roughly 4 weeks were pooled with those who got a second dose at roughly 12 weeks. Vaccinee samples were obtained from the UK trials COV001 and COV002, which included a single-blind randomized controlled phase 2/3 trial of AZD1222 (ChAdOx1 nCoV-19) in healthy adults. For TCRbeta chain sequencing, PBMC samples from trial participants were taken at day 0 and at day 28 after the second dose. CDR3 length: 14 amino acids, cysteine to phenylalanine. Kept here is only the CDR3 DNA, which spans 42 bases and is read in frame from base 1. Deletion took 0 bases off V and 0 bases off J, with a span of 5 bases between the germline ends. For CDR1 and CDR2, the germline V gene lists SGDLS and YYNGEE.

In the case of this clone: Its binding antigen is unknown. No base qualities exist here, and no much larger clone lies one base off it.

This chain is built from TRBV9 and TRBJ2-3, with the D gene too uncertain to name. Sequenced here: peripheral blood, sampled 28 days after the second AZD1222 dose. The origin of this receptor is an adult who received the AZD1222 COVID-19 vaccine. Read as DNA, the sequence is TGTGCCAGCAGCGTAGTTGCTAGCACAGATACGCAGTATTTT. This sequence encodes CASSVVASTDTQYF. Outside the CDR3, residues come from the reference TRBV9 and TRBJ2-3 proteins, so the full variable domain is: DSGVTQTPKHLITATGQRVTLRCSPRSGDLSVYWYQQSLDQGLQFLIQYYNGEERAKGNILERFSAQQFPDLHSELNLSSLELGDSALYFCASSVVASTDTQYFGPGTRLTVL.